This T cell receptor beta chain was identified in a study of PD-1 blockade in classical Hodgkin lymphoma (dated by TCRdb to 2018 to 2021). Regarding the study in general: The study used CyTOF and TCR beta sequencing to define a peripheral blood immune signature of response to PD-1 blockade in classical Hodgkin lymphoma.

The paper as a whole reports these results and caveats: The study was restricted to a single clinical trial cohort, and the causes of repertoire differences, possibly disease activity or prior therapy, were left undefined. Baseline TCR diversity was reported to be lower in newly diagnosed patients than in healthy donors and to be lower still in relapsed/refractory patients.

In the paper's terms, the time point label means: newly diagnosed, previously untreated cHL patient sample. To serve as a comparison group for the relapsed/refractory trial patients, PBMCs were sequenced from patients with newly diagnosed, previously untreated classical Hodgkin lymphoma. Peripheral blood was collected in 8 mL Vacutainer Cell Preparation Tubes, from which PBMCs were isolated by centrifugation and then cryopreserved. As concerns this clone: Its antigen is unknown. It has no much larger one-base neighbor in the sample; base qualities were not kept.

At the junction V is shortened by 5 bases and J by 2 bases; bases outside the gene matches: 3. From the germline V gene, CDR1 is MDHEN and CDR2 is SYDVKM. The CDR3, cysteine through phenylalanine, is 14 amino acids long. Just the 42-base CDR3 DNA is kept, in frame starting at base 1. The Qiagen DNeasy kit was used to extract genomic DNA both from unsorted PBMCs and from the negatively selected CD4+ and CD8+ fractions. TCR beta CDR3 regions were amplified by immunoSEQ multiplex PCR using primers annealing to V and J segments. A synthetic immune receptor repertoire was used to minimize amplification bias, and any remaining bias was removed computationally after sequencing. The study's own analysis went as follows. Custom Python scripts were used to quantify repertoire diversity as the Shannon entropy index. Unsorted, CD4+ and CD8+ repertoires were analyzed separately, except for combined analyses in which CD4+ and CD8+ sequences were merged in silico. Not all clones reach the TCRdb copy of this immuneACCESS table, which keeps in-frame sequences only. Checked studies attribute under half of the gap to unresolved V genes and leave the rest unexplained. V, J and clone size are those of that table, while D and trimming were read from the DNA. The sample table records some 26,000 clones; 94% of these occur just once. The ten biggest clones cover approximately 3.6% of the sample.

This clonotype was obtained from a human donor with classical Hodgkin lymphoma. What was sequenced was peripheral blood mononuclear cells (PBMCs). Recombination connected TRBV28 to TRBJ1-5; 7 central bases correspond to TRBD1. The DNA sequence is given as TGTGCCAGCAGTGACAGGGTAGGCAATCAGCCCCAGCATTTT. Its product reads: CASSDRVGNQPQHF.